This T cell receptor (beta chain) stems from a study of PD-L1 blockade in urothelial cancer. Study background: Of some 30 patients, almost 26 were males with bladder-origin urothelial cancer. Between 0 and 3 chemotherapy regimens preceded treatment for each patient.

The CDR3 length is 16 residues. Trimming shortened V by 2 bases and J by 0 bases, and 14 bases separated the two germline ends. The germline V gene has CDR1 SGHVS and CDR2 FNYEAQ. This table comes from immunoSEQ multiplex PCR, and its TCRdb copy is limited to in-frame clones, with some not included. Here the sample spans 45,000 or so clones, roughly 86% being singletons. The clonotype was recovered from an older man with urothelial cancer. The sequencing here drew on PBMCs, taken around atezolizumab (anti-PD-L1) treatment. The chain carries TRBV7-6 and TRBJ2-7; D is possibly TRBD2 (5 bases). The CDR3 sequence: CASSLRSGESSYEQYF. DNA of the CDR3: TGTGCCAGCAGCTTACGCTCCGGGGAGAGCTCCTACGAGCAGTACTTC.